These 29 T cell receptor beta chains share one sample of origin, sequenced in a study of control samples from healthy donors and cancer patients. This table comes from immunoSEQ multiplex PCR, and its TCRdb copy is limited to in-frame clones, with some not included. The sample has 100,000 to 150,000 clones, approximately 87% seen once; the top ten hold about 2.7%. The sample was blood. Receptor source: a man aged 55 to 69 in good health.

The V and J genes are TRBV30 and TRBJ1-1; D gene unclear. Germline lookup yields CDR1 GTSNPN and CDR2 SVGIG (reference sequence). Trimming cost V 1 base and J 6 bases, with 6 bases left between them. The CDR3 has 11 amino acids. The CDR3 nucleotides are TGTGCCTGGAGTGGGAGGGCTGAAGCTTTCTTT. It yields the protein CAWSGRAEAFF.

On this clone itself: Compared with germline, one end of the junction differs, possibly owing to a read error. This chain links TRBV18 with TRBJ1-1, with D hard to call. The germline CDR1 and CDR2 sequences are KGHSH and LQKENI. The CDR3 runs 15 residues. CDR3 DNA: TGTGCCAGCTCACCACCTGTCGGGCAGAACCCTGAAGCTTTCTTT. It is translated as CASSPPVGQNPEAFF.

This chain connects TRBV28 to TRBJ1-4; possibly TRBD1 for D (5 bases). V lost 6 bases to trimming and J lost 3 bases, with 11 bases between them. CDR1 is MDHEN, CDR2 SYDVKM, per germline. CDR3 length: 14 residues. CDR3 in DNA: TGTGCCAGCAGCGGGACTAGCCCTAATGAAAAACTGTTTTTT. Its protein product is CASSGTSPNEKLFF. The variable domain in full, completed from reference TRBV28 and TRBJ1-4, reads DVKVTQSSRYLVKRTGEKVFLECVQDMDHENMFWYRQDPGLGLRLIYFSYDVKMKEKGDIPEGYSVSREKKERFSLILESASTNQTSMYLCASSGTSPNEKLFFGSGTQLSVL.

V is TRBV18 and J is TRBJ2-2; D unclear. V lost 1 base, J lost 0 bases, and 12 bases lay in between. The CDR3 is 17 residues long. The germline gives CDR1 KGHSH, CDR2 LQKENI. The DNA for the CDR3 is TGTGCCAGCTCACCACTCTTCCTGTCCGCGAACACCGGGGAGCTGTTTTTT. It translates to CASSPLFLSANTGELFF.

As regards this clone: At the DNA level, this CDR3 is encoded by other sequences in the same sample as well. CDR3 nucleotides: TGTGCCACCGACAGCTATGGCTACACCTTC. Its protein is CATDSYGYTF. The chain combines TRBV28 with TRBJ1-2; a weak D match, TRBD1 (5 bases). CDR1 is MDHEN, CDR2 SYDVKM, per germline. Trimming took off 10 bases at V and 4 bases at J, with 7 bases between the two ends. CDR3 length: 10 amino acids.

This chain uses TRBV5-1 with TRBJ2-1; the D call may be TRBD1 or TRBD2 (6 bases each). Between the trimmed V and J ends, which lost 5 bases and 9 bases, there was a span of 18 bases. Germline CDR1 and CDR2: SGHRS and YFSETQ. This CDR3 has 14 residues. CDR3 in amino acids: CASRIDRGQSEQFF. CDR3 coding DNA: TGCGCCAGCAGAATAGATCGGGGGCAAAGTGAGCAGTTCTTC.

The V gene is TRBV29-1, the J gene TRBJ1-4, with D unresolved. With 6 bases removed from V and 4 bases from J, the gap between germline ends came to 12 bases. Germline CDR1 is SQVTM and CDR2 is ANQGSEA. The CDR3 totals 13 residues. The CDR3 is CSVVALGNEKLFF. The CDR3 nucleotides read TGCAGCGTGGTGGCGCTCGGTAATGAAAAACTGTTTTTT. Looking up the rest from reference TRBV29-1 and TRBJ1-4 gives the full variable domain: SAVISQKPSRDICQRGTSLTIQCQVDSQVTMMFWYRQQPGQSLTLIATANQGSEATYESGFVIDKFPISRPNLTFSTLTVSNMSPEDSSIYLCSVVALGNEKLFFGSGTQLSVL.

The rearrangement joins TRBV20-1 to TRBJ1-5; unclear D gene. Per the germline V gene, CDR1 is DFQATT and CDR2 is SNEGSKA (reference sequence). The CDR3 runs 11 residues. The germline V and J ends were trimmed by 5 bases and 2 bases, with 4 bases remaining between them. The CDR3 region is CSALGNQPQHF. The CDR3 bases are TGCAGTGCTTTAGGCAATCAGCCCCAGCATTTT.

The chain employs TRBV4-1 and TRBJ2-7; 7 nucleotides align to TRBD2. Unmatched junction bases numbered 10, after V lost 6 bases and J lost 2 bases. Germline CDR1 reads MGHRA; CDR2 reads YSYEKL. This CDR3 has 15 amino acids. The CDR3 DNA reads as TGCGCCAGCAGTCCCGCGGGGGTTCGCCCCTACGAGCAGTACTTC. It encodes CASSPAGVRPYEQYF.

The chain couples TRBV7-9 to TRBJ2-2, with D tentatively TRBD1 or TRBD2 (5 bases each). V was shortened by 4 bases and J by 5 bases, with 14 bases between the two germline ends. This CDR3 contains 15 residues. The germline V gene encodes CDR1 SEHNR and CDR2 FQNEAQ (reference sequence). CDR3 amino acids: CASSSWAWGTGELFF. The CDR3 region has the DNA TGTGCCAGCAGCTCGTGGGCCTGGGGGACCGGGGAGCTGTTTTTT. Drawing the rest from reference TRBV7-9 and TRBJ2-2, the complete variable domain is DTGVSQNPRHKITKRGQNVTFRCDPISEHNRLYWYRQTLGQGPEFLTYFQNEAQLEKSRLLSDRFSAERPKGSFSTLEIQRTEQGDSAMYLCASSSWAWGTGELFFGEGSRLTVL.

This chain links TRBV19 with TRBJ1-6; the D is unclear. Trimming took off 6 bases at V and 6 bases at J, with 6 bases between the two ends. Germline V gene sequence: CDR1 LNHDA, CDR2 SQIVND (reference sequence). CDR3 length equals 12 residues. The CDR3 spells CASSPPNSPLHF. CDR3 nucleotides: TGTGCCAGTAGCCCGCCTAATTCACCCCTCCACTTT.

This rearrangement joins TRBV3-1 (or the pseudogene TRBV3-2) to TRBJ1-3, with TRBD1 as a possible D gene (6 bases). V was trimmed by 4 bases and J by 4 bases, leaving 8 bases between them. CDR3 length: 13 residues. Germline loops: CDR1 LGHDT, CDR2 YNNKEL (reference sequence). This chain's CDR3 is CASSRGAGNTIYF. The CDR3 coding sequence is TGTGCCAGCAGCCGGGGGGCAGGAAACACCATATATTTT.

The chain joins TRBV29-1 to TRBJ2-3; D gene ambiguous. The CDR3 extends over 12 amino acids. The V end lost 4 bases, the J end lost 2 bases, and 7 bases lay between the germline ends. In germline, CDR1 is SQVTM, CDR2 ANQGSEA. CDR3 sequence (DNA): TGCAGCGTTGGGGTGCTCACAGATACGCAGTATTTT. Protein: CSVGVLTDTQYF.

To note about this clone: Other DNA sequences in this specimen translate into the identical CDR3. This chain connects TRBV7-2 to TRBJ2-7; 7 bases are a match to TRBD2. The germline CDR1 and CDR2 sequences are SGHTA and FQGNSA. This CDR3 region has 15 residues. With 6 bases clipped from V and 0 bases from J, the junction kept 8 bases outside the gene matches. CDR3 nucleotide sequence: TGTGCCAGCAGGCCGACTAGCCTTAGCTCCTACGAGCAGTACTTC. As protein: CASRPTSLSSYEQYF.

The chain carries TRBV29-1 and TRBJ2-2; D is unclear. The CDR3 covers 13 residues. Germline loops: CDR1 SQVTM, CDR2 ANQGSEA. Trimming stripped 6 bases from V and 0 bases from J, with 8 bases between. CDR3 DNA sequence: TGCAGCGTAGGGATTACGAACACCGGGGAGCTGTTTTTT. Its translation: CSVGITNTGELFF.

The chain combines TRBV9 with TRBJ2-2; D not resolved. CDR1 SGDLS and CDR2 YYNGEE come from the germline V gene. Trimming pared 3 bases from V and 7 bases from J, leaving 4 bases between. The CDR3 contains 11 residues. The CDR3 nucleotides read TGTGCCAGCAGCGACCGCGGGGAGCTGTTTTTT. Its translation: CASSDRGELFF.

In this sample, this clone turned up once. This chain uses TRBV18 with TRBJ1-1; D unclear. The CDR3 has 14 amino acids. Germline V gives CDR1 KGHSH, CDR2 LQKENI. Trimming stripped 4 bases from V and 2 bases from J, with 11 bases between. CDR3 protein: CASSREQTNTEAFF. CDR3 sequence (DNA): TGTGCCAGCTCACGTGAGCAGACAAACACTGAAGCTTTCTTT. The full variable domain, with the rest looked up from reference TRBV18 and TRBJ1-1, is NAGVMQNPRHLVRRRGQEARLRCSPMKGHSHVYWYRQLPEEGLKFMVYLQKENIIDESGMPKERFSAEFPKEGPSILRIQQVVRGDSAAYFCASSREQTNTEAFFGQGTRLTVV.

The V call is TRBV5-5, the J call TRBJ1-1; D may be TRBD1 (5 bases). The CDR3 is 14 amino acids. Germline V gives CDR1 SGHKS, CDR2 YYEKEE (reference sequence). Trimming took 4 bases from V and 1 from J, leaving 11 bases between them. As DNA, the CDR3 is TGTGCCAGCAGCCCCGGGACCAAGAACACTGAAGCTTTCTTT. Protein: CASSPGTKNTEAFF.

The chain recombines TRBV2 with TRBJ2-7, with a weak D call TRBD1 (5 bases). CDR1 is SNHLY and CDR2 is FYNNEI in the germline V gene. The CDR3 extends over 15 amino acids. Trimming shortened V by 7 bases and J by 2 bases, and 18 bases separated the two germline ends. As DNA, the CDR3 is TGTGCCAGCATACCTCGACAGACACTTACCTACGAGCAGTACTTC. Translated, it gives CASIPRQTLTYEQYF.

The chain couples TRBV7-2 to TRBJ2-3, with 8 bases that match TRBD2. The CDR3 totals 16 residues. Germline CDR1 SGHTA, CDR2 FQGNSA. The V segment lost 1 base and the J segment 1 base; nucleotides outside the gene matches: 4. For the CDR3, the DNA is TGTGCCAGCAGCTTAGAAGCGGGGGCTCGCACAGATACGCAGTATTTT. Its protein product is CASSLEAGARTDTQYF.

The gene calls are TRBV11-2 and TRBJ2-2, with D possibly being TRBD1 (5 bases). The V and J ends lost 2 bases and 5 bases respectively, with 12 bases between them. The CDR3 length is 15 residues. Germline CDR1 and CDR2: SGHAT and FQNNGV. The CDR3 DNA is TGTGCCAGCAGCTTACACAAGGGGCTGACCGGGGAGCTGTTTTTT. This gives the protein CASSLHKGLTGELFF.

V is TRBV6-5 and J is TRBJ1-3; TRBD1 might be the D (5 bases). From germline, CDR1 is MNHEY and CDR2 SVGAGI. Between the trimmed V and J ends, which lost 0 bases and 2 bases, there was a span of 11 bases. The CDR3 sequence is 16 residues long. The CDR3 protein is CASSYSMGGTGNTIYF. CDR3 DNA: TGTGCCAGCAGTTACTCGATGGGGGGGACTGGAAACACCATATATTTT.

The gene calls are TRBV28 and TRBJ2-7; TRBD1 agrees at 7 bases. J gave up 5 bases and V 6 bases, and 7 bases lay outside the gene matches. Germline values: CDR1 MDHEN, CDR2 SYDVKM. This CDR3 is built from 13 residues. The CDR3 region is CASSATGMDEQYF. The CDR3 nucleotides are TGTGCCAGCAGCGCGACAGGGATGGACGAGCAGTACTTC.

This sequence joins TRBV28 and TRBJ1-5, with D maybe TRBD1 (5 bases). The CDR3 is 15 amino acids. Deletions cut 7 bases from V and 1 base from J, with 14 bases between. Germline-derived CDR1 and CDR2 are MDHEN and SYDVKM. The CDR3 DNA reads TGTGCCAGCACCTTCTGGGGGGGGAGCAATCAGCCCCAGCATTTT. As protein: CASTFWGGSNQPQHF.

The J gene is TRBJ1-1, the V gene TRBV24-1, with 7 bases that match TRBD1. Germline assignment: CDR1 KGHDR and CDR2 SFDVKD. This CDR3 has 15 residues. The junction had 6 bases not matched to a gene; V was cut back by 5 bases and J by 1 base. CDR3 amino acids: CATSAGTAQNTEAFF. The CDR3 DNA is TGTGCCACCAGTGCTGGGACAGCTCAGAACACTGAAGCTTTCTTT.

In nucleotides, the CDR3 is TGTGCCAGCAGCCCCCCCCGGTCGACCCTTTACACTGAAGCTTTCTTT. Its protein product is CASSPPRSTLYTEAFF. The chain carries TRBV5-4 and TRBJ1-1, with no clear D. Germline CDR1 reads SGHNT; CDR2 reads YYREEE (reference sequence). This CDR3 has 16 residues. Trimming removed 4 bases at V and 3 bases at J, with 19 bases between.

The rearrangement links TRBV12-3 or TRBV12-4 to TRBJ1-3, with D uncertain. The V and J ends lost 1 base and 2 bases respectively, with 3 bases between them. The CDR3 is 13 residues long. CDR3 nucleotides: TGTGCCAGCAGTTTAGATACTGGAAACACCATATATTTT. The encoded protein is CASSLDTGNTIYF.

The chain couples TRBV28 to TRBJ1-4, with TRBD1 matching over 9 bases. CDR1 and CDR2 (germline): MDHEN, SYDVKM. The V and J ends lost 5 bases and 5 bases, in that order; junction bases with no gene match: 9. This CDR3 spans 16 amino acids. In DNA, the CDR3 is TGTGCCAGCAGTGAGGGGACAGGGCAGGAGAATGAAAAACTGTTTTTT. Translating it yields CASSEGTGQENEKLFF. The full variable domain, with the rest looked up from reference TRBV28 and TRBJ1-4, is DVKVTQSSRYLVKRTGEKVFLECVQDMDHENMFWYRQDPGLGLRLIYFSYDVKMKEKGDIPEGYSVSREKKERFSLILESASTNQTSMYLCASSEGTGQENEKLFFGSGTQLSVL.

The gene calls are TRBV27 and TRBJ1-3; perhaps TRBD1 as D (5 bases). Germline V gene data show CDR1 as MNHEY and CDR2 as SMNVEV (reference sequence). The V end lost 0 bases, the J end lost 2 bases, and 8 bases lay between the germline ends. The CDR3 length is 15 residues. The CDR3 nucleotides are TGTGCCAGCAGTTTATCAGCAGGGACTGGAAACACCATATATTTT. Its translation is CASSLSAGTGNTIYF.